The rows below give T cell receptor beta chains drawn from one sample of a study of CD8+CD57+ T cells in acquired aplastic anemia. TCRdb independently ran MiXCR on the reads; one entry per CDR3 protein. The table has some 140,000 distinct CDR3 sequences, about 54% seen once. Sequencing was done on a sample of sorted CD4+, CD8+, or CD8+CD57+ T cells (not recorded which) from PBMCs. All receptors come from a human donor with aplastic anemia. Each CDR3 is given with its conserved first and last residue. D genes are given only for firm matches. Size is stated for part of the rows, as once, few or many counts, or as a class when the clone is expanded.

abundance,d_gene,j_gene,v_gene,CDR3aa
many,-,TRBJ2-2,TRBV7-8,CASSLARVNTGELFF
-,-,TRBJ2-2,TRBV6-4,CATSQGSNTGELFF
-,-,TRBJ2-3,TRBV4-1,CASSQDLTDTQYF
-,-,-,TRBV27,CASSTRPHQETQYF
-,-,TRBJ1-4,TRBV2,CASSEFPDEKLFF
-,TRBD2,TRBJ2-7,TRBV7-8,CASSQGTSGEPFVEQYF
-,-,TRBJ2-5,TRBV7-3,CASSLGRGAQETQYF
-,-,TRBJ1-2,TRBV10-2,CASSEVGGYGYTF
many,TRBD2,TRBJ2-7,TRBV6-1,CASSEYGGGYEQYF
-,TRBD1,TRBJ2-5,TRBV2,CAGRTGTGGEETQYF
-,TRBD1,TRBJ2-1,TRBV2,CASSENRGQSGRPYNEQFF
-,TRBD1,TRBJ2-7,TRBV11-2,CASSPRWAGQGTYEQYF
many,TRBD1,TRBJ1-6,TRBV29-1,CSVTTGGGASPLHF
many,-,TRBJ2-1,TRBV3-1,CASSYDSYNEQFF
many,-,TRBJ1-2,TRBV2,CASSEGAGVGYGYTF
many,TRBD1,TRBJ2-7,TRBV27,CASSFDRGGYEQYF
many,TRBD2,TRBJ2-5,TRBV6-1,CATLAGGPETQYF
few,-,TRBJ2-1,TRBV5-5,CASSFSRTVRGPTYEQFF
-,-,TRBJ2-7,TRBV5-6,CASSLDGPSYEQYF
-,-,TRBJ2-7,TRBV10-3,CAINGTPYEQYF
-,-,TRBJ2-3,TRBV7-8,CASRPGGADTQYF
-,-,TRBJ2-7,TRBV25-1,CASSDFAKTLGEQYF
-,-,TRBJ2-4,TRBV11-3,CASSYPGTKNIQYF
once,TRBD1,TRBJ2-5,TRBV6-2/TRBV6-3,CASGNRDRVTETQYF
-,-,TRBJ1-5,TRBV2,CASSERYVGQMNQPQHF
few,-,TRBJ2-7,TRBV27,CASSLSPAVIPLGQYF
many,-,TRBJ1-1,TRBV6-1,CASSPRRGDTEAFF
many,-,TRBJ1-6,TRBV19,CASSRSRNSPLHF